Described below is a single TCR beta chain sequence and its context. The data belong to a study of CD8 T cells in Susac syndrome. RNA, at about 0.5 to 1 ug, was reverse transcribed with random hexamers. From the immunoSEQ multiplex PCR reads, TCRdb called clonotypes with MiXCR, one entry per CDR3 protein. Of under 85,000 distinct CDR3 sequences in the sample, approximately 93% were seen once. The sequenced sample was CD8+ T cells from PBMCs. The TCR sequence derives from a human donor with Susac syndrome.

The CDR3 nucleotides read TGTGCCACCGGCACAAATAATGCGAGAGACACCGGGGAGCTGTTTTTT. Translated, it gives CATGTNNARDTGELFF. V usage is TRBV24-1 and J usage is TRBJ2-2; no clear D. Germline CDR1 KGHDR, CDR2 SFDVKD. The CDR3 has 16 amino acids. V lost 9 bases and J 3 bases, leaving 19 bases between the germline ends.